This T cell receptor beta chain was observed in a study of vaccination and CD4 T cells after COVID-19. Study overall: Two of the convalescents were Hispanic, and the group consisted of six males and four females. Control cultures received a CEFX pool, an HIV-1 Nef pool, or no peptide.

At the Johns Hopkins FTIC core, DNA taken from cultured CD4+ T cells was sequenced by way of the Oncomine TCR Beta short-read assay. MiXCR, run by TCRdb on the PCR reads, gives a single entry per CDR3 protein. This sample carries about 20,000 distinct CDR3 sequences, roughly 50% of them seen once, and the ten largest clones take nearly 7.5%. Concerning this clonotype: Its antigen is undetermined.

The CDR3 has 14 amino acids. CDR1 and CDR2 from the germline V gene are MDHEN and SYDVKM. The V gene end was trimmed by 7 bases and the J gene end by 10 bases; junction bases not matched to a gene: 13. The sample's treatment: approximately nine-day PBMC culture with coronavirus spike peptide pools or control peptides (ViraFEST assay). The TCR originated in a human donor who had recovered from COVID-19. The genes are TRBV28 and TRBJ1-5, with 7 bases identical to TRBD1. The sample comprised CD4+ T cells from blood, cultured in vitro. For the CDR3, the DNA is TGTGCCAGCAACAGGGGAACAGGGGCCTCCCCCCAGCATTTT. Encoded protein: CASNRGTGASPQHF.